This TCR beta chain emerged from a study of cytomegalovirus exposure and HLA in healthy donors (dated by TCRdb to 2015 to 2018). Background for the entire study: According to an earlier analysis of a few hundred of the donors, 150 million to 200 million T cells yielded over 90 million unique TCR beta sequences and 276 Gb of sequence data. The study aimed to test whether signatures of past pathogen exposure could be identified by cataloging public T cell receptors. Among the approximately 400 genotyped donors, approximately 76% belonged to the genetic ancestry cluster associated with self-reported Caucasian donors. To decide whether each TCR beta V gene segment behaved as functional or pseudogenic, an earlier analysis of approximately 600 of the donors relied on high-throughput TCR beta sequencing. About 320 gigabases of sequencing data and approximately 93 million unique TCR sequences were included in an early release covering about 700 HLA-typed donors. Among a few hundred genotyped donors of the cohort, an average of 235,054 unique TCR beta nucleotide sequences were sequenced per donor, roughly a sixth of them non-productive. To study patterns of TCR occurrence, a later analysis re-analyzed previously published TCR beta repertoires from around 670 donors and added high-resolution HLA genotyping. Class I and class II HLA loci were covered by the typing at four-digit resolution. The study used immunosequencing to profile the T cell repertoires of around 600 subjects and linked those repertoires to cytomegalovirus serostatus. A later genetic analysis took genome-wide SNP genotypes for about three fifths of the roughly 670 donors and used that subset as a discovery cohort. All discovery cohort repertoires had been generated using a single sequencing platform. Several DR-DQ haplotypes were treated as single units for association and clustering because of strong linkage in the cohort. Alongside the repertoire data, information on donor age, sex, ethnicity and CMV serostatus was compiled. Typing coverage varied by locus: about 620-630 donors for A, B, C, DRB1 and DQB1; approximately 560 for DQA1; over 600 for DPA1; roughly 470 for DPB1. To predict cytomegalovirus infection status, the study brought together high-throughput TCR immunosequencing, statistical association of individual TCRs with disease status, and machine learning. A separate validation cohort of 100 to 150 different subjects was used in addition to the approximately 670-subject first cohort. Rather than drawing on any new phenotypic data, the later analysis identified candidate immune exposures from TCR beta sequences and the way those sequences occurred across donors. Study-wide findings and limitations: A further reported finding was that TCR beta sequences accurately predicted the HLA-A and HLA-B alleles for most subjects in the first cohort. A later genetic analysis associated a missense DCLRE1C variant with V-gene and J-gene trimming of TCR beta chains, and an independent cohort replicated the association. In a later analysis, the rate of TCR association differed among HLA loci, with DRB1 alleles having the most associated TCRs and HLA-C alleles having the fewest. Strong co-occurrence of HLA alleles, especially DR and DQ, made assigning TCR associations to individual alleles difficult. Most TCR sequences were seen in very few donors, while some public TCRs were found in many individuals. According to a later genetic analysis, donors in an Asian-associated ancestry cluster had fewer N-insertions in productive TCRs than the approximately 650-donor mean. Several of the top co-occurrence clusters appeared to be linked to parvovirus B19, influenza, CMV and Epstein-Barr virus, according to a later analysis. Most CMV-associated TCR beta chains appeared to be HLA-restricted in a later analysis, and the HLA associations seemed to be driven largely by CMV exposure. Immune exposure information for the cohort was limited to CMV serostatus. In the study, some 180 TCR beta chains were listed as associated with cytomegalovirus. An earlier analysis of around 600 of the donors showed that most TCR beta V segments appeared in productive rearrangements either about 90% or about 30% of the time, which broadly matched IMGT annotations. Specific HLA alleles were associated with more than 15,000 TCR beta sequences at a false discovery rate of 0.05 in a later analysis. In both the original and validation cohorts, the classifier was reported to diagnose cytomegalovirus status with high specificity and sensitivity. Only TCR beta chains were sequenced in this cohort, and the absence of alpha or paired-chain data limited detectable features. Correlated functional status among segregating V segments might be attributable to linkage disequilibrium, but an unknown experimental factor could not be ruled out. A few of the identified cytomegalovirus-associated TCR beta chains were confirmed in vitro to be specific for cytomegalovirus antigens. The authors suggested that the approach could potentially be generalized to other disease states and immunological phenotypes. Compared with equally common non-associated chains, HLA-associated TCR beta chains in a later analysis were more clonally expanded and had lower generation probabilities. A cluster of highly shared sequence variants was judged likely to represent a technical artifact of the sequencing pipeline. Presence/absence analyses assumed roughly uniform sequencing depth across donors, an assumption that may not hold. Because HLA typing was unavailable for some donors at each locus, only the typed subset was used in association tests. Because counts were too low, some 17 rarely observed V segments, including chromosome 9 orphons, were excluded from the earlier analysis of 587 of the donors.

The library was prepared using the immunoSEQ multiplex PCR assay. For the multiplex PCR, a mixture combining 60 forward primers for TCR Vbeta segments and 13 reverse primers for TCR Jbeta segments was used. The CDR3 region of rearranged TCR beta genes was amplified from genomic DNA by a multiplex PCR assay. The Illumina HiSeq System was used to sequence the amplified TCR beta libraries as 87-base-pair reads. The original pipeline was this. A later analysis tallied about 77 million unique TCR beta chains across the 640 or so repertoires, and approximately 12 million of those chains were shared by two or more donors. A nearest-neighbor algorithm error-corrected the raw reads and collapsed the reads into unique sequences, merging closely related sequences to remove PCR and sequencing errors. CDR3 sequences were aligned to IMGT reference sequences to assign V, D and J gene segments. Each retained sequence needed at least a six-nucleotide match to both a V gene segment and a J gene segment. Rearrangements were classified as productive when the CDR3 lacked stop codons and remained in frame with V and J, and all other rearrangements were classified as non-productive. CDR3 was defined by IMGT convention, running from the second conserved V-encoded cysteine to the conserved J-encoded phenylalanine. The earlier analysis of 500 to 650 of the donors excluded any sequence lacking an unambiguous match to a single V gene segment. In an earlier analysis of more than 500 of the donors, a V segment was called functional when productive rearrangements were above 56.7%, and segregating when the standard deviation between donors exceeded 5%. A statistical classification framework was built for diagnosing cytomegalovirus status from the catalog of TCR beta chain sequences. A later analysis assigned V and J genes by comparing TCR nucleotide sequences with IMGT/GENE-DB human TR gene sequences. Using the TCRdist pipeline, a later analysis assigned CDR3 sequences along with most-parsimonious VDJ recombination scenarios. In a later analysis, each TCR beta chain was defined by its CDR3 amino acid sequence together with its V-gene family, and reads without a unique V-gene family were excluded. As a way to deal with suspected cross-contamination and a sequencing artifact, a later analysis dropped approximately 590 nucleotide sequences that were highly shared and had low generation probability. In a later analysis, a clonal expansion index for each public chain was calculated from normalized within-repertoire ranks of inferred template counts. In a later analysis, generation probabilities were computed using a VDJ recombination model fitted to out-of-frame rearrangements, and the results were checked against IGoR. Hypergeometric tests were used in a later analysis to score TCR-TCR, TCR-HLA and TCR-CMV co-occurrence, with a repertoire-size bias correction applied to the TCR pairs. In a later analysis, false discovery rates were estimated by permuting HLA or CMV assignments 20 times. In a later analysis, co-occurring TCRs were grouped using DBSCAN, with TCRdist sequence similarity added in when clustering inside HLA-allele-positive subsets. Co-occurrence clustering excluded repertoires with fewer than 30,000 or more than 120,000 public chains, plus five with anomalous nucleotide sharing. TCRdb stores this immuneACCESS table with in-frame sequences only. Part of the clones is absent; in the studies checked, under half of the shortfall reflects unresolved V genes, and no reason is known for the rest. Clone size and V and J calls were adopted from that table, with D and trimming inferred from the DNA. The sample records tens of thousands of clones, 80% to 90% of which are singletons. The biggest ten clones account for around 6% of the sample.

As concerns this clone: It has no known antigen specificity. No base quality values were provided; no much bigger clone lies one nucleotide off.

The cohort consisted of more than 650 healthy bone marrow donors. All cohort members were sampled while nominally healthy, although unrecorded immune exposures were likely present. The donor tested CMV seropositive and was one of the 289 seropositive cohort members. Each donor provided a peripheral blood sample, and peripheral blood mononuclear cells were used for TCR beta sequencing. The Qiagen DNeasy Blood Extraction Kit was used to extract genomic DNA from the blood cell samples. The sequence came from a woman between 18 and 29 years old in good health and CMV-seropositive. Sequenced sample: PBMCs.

The CDR3 region reads CASSKSRGIQFTGTNYGYTF. The bases are TGTGCCAGCAGTAAATCCCGTGGGATACAATTTACAGGGACGAACTATGGCTACACCTTC. Recombination linked TRBV27 to TRBJ1-2; possibly the D gene is TRBD1, per 6 matching bases. Per the germline V gene (reference sequence), MNHEY is the CDR1 and SMNVEV is the CDR2. Reading from cysteine to phenylalanine, the CDR3 counts 20 amino acids. Of all the DNA, just the CDR3 is kept, 60 bases in frame from base 1. At the junction V is shortened by 5 bases and J by 2 bases, with 30 bases in between.